This record looks at one T cell receptor (beta chain) sequence and its context. Its antigen is unknown. V shed 3 bases and J 10 bases; nucleotides not matched to a gene: 4. This CDR3 spans 12 amino acids. CDR1 MGHDK and CDR2 SYGVNS come from the germline V gene. The entry originates in a study of Ad26.COV2.S vaccination and SARS-CoV-2 variants. Assay used: immunoSEQ multiplex PCR; TCRdb lists only in-frame clones, some missing. This table holds around 370,000 clones, 90% to 95% found once. Study-level results: Reportedly, spike-specific CD8+ and CD4+ T cell responses achieved substantial breadth once vaccination had taken place. Non-spike TCR breadth was similar in vaccine and placebo recipients. Greater spike-specific TCR breadth was seen in vaccine recipients than in placebo recipients. Using TCR breadth and depth analyses may have led to underestimated total T cell responses.

The sequences come from peripheral blood, collected after recovery from COVID-19. The clonotype was recovered from a human donor who had recovered from COVID-19. J is TRBJ2-3 and V is TRBV25-1; 7 nucleotides match TRBD1. The CDR3 is CASSEGTVAQYF. CDR3 nucleotides: TGTGCCAGCAGTGAGGGGACAGTCGCGCAGTATTTT. Full variable domain (outside the CDR3, taken from reference TRBV25-1 and TRBJ2-3): EADIYQTPRYLVIGTGKKITLECSQTMGHDKMYWYQQDPGMELHLIHYSYGVNSTEKGDLSSESTVSRIRTEHFPLTLESARPSHTSQYLCASSEGTVAQYFGPGTRLTVL.